This T cell receptor beta chain was sequenced for a study of OX40 agonist ivuxolimab in advanced cancers. Study-level background: Therapy given before enrollment (anti-PD-1, anti-PD-L1 or anti-CTLA-4) was allowed, and over 35% had some. Study results and limitations: The study did not work out the antigen specificity of the expanded peripheral T cells.

Assay: immunoSEQ multiplex PCR; the TCRdb copy retains only in-frame clones and omits some. Here the sample spans 81,000 or so clones, approximately 90% being singletons. Anyone with autoimmune disease history or systemic immunosuppression was excluded. Turning to this clone: Antigen: not known.

The sample was CD4+ or CD8+ T cells sorted from blood, taken in a trial of the OX40 agonist ivuxolimab. The TCR sequence derives from an adult with an advanced solid tumor such as melanoma, head and neck, liver or kidney cancer.

The CDR3 DNA is TGTGCCAGCAGCTCCTACGGTTTGACTGAAGCTTTCTTT. Its translation: CASSSYGLTEAFF. V gene TRBV7-3 combines with J gene TRBJ1-1, with D hard to call. The germline V gene has CDR1 SGHTA and CDR2 FQGTGA. The CDR3 is made up of 13 amino acids. Trimming pared 4 bases from V and 5 bases from J, leaving 11 bases between.